A selection of T cell receptor beta chains follows, all from one sample in a study of post-analysis software for immune sequencing data. TCRdb fed the PCR reads into MiXCR, producing one record per CDR3 protein. Seen here are a few hundred thousand distinct CDR3 sequences, under 55% observed once, and the top ten hold 9% to 13%. The sample taken for sequencing was blood. These TCRs come from a girl aged 10 to 17 with multiple sclerosis. CDR3s include the opening cysteine and the closing phenylalanine or tryptophan. The D gene is left open where the match is weak. Clone size is shown for a subset of rows, as once, few, many or a class of expanded clone.

cdr3_aa	cdr3_nt	d_call	j_call	v_call	clone_size
CASSPRSGFHEQYF	TGTGCCAGCAGCCCAAGGTCGGGGTTCCACGAGCAGTACTTC	.	TRBJ2-7	TRBV13	few
CASSPHTTDTQYF	TGTGCCAGCAGCCCTCATACCACAGATACGCAGTATTTT	.	TRBJ2-3	TRBV7-9	.
CASRRAAYNSPLHF	TGTGCCAGCAGAAGGGCTGCCTATAATTCACCCCTCCACTTT	.	TRBJ1-6	TRBV6-5	.
CSASSFLGEQFF	TGCAGTGCTTCCTCCTTTCTCGGTGAGCAGTTCTTC	.	TRBJ2-1	TRBV20-1	.
CASTAYGNEQFF	TGTGCCAGCACCGCCTATGGTAATGAGCAGTTCTTC	.	TRBJ2-1	TRBV28	few
CASSIQQNQPQHF	TGTGCCAGTAGTATCCAGCAGAACCAGCCCCAGCATTTT	.	TRBJ1-5	TRBV19	.
CSAFNEKPFF	TGCAGCGCTTTTAATGAAAAACCGTTTTTT	.	TRBJ1-4	TRBV29-1	.
CASSPLSTGENEKLFF	TGTGCCAGCTCACCCCTATCGACAGGGGAAAATGAAAAACTGTTTTTT	TRBD1	TRBJ1-4	TRBV18	.
CASSYFGSYGYTF	TGTGCCAGCAGTTACTTTGGGAGCTATGGCTACACCTTC	.	TRBJ1-2	TRBV6-5	few
CASGNDASGRYYNEQYF	TGTGCTAGTGGGAACGACGCTAGCGGGAGGTACTACAATGAGCAGTACTTC	TRBD2	TRBJ2-7	TRBV12-5	once
CASSPPRNTEAFF	TGCGCCAGCAGCCCGCCCCGGAACACTGAAGCTTTCTTT	.	TRBJ1-1	TRBV7-3	few
CSASPDRRGYGYTF	TGCAGTGCTAGCCCCGACAGGAGGGGCTATGGCTACACCTTC	.	TRBJ1-2	TRBV20-1	.
CASSQDLGIPWGYEQYF	TGTGCCAGCAGCCAAGATTTGGGCATACCCTGGGGTTACGAGCAGTACTTC	.	TRBJ2-7	TRBV14	.
CATGLTTDTQYF	TGTGCCACCGGTCTAACCACAGATACGCAGTATTTT	.	TRBJ2-3	TRBV24-1	few
CASSLKDRADYGYTF	TGTGCCAGCAGCCTCAAGGACAGGGCGGACTATGGCTACACCTTC	TRBD1	TRBJ1-2	TRBV4-2	.
CSASAPGLAAYEQYF	TGCAGTGCTAGTGCGCCGGGACTAGCGGCCTACGAGCAGTACTTC	TRBD2	TRBJ2-7	TRBV20-1	.
CASSRTGQQAFF	TGTGCCAGCAGCCGGACCGGACAGCAAGCTTTCTTT	.	TRBJ1-1	TRBV14	.
CATSRDWGQGDTQYF	TGTGCCACCAGCAGAGATTGGGGGCAGGGGGATACGCAGTATTTT	.	TRBJ2-3	TRBV15	.
CASSLGGGIPTKNIQYF	TGTGCCAGCAGCTTAGGAGGAGGGATCCCCACCAAAAACATTCAGTACTTC	.	TRBJ2-4	TRBV7-2	.
CAISEGLADYEQYF	TGTGCCATCAGTGAGGGACTAGCGGATTACGAGCAGTACTTC	TRBD2	TRBJ2-7	TRBV10-3	.
CASSGTGNTGELFF	TGTGCCAGCTCCGGGACAGGGAACACCGGGGAGCTGTTTTTT	TRBD1	TRBJ2-2	TRBV19	few
CSATREAGSYNEQFF	TGCAGTGCCACAAGGGAGGCGGGAAGCTACAATGAGCAGTTCTTC	.	TRBJ2-1	TRBV20-1	.
CAGSQDLGYEQYF	TGCGCCGGCAGCCAAGATCTGGGATACGAGCAGTATTTT	.	TRBJ2-3	TRBV4-3	.